This T cell receptor (beta chain) comes out of a study of T-cell reconstitution after alpha-beta-depleted transplantation in children. Study-wide findings and caveats: T-cell counts and diversity at one year following transplant were attributed mainly to newly produced T cells. The study traced high day-60 TCRbeta diversity in some patients to surviving recipient T cells and thymic progenitors.

The CDR3 has 12 amino acids. Germline assignment: CDR1 MGHRA and CDR2 YSYEKL. Trimming took 3 bases from V and 6 from J, leaving 9 bases between them. This clonotype was counted a few times. What it binds is not known. For TCRbeta, the library was prepared with unique molecular identifiers. TCRdb redid the calling of the PCR reads with MiXCR, one entry per CDR3 protein. The data hold fewer than 400,000 distinct CDR3 sequences, with over 20% observed a single time. The rearrangement uses TRBV4-1 and TRBJ2-7; TRBD1 might be the D (5 bases). The sample consisted of PBMCs, mostly from graft donor cells, taken 180 days after TCRalphabeta/CD19-depleted stem cell transplant. The source is a male patient younger than 18 who had a stem cell transplant for acute lymphoblastic leukemia, so the T cells may come from the graft donor. This chain's CDR3 is CASSHRASEQYF. CDR3 nucleotides: TGCGCCAGCAGCCACAGGGCTTCCGAGCAGTACTTC.